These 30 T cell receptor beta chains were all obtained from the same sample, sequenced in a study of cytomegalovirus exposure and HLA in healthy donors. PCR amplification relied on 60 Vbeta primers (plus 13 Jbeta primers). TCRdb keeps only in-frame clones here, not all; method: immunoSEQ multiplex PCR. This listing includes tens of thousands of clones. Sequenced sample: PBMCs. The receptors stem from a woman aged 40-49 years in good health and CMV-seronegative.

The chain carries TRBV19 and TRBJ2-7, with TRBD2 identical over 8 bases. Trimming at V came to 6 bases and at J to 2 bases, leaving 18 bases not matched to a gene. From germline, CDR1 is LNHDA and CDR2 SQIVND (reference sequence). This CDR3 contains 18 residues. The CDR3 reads CASRFKRESVAGTYEQYF. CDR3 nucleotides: TGTGCCAGTAGATTTAAAAGGGAGTCCGTAGCGGGGACCTACGAGCAGTACTTC. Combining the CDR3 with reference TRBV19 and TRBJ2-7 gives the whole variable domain DGGITQSPKYLFRKEGQNVTLSCEQNLNHDAMYWYRQDPGQGLRLIYYSQIVNDFQKGDIAEGYSVSREKKESFPLTVTSAQKNPTAFYLCASRFKRESVAGTYEQYFGPGTRLTVT.

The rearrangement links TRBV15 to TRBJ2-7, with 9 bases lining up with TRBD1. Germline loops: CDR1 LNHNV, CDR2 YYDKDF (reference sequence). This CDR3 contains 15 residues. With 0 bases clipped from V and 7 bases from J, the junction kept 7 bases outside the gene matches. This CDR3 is CATSRDDYRGLEQYF. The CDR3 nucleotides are TGTGCCACCAGCAGAGATGATTACAGGGGGCTTGAGCAGTACTTC.

CDR3 sequence (DNA): TGTGCCAGCAGCTTAGGGACAGGGGACGTTATGAACACTGAAGCTTTCTTT. This codes for CASSLGTGDVMNTEAFF. V and J are TRBV7-9 and TRBJ1-1; 9 nucleotides line up with TRBD1. This CDR3 is built from 17 residues. In germline, CDR1 is SEHNR, CDR2 FQNEAQ (reference sequence). Trimming took 1 base from V and 0 from J; bases not matched to a gene: 6.

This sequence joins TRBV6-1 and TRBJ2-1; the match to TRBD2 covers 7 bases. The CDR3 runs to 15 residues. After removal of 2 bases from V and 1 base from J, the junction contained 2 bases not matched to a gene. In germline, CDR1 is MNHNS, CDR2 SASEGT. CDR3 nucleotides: TGTGCCAGCAGTGAACGGGGGGAATCCTACAATGAGCAGTTCTTC. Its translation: CASSERGESYNEQFF.

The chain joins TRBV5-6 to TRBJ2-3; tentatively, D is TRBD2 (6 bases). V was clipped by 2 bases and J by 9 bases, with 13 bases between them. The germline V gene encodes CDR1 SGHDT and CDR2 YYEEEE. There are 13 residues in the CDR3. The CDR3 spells CASSFATRKTQYF. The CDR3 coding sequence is TGTGCCAGCAGCTTCGCGACTAGAAAGACGCAGTATTTT.

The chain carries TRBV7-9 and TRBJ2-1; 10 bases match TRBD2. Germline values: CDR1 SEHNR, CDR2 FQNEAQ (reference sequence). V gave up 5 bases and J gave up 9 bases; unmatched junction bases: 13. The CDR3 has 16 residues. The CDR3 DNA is TGTGCCAGCAGCCCCGCGACTAGCGGGTACGACGGTGAGCAGTTCTTC. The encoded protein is CASSPATSGYDGEQFF.

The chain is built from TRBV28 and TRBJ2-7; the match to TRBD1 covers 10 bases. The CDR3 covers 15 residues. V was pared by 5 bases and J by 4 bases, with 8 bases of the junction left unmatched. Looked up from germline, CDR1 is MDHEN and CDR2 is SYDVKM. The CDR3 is CASSPTGDRGYEQYF. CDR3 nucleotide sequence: TGTGCCAGCAGTCCCACCGGGGACAGGGGATACGAGCAGTACTTC.

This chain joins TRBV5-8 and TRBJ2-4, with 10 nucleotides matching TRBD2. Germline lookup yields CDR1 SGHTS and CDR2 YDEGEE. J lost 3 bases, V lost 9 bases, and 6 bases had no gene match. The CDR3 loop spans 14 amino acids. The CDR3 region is CATALAGVKNIQYF. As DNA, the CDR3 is TGTGCCACAGCCCTAGCGGGAGTCAAAAACATTCAGTACTTC.

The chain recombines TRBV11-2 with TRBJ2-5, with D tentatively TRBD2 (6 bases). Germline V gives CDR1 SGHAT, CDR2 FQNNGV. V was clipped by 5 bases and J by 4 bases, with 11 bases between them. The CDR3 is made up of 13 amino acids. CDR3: CASSIRGTETQYF. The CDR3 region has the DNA TGTGCCAGCAGCATTCGCGGGACAGAGACCCAGTACTTC.

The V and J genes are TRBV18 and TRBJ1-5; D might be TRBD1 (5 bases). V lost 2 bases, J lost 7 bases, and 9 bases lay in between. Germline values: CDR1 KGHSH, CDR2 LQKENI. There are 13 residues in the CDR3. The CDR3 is CASSPDRYQPQHF. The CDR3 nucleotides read TGTGCCAGCTCACCAGACAGATACCAGCCCCAGCATTTT.

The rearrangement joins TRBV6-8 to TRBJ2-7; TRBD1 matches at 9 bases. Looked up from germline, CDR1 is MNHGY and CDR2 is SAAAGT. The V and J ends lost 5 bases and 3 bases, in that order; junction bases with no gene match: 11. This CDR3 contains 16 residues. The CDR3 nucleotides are TGTGCCAGCAGTATTATCACAGGGGGCCAATACTACGAGCAGTACTTC. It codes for CASSIITGGQYYEQYF.

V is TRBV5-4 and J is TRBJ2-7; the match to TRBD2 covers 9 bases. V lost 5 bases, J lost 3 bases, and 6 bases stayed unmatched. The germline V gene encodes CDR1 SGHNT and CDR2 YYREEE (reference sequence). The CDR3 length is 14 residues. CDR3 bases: TGTGCCAGCAGTCCGGGACTAGCATACTACGAGCAGTACTTC. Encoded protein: CASSPGLAYYEQYF. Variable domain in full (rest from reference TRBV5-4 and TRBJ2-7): ETGVTQSPTHLIKTRGQQVTLRCSSQSGHNTVSWYQQALGQGPQFIFQYYREEENGRGNFPPRFSGLQFPNYSSELNVNALELDDSALYLCASSPGLAYYEQYFGPGTRLTVT.

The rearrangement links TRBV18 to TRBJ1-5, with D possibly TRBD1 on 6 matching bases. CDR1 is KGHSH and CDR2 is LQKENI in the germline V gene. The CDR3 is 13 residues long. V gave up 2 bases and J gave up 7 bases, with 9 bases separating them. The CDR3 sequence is CASSPIGGQPQHF. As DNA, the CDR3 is TGTGCCAGCTCACCAATAGGGGGACAGCCCCAGCATTTT.

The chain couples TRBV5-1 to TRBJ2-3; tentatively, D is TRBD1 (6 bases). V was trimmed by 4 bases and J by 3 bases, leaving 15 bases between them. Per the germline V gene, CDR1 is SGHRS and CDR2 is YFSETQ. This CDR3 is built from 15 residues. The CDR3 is CASSQLKTGTDTQYF. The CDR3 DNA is TGCGCCAGCAGCCAACTGAAAACAGGGACAGATACGCAGTATTTT.

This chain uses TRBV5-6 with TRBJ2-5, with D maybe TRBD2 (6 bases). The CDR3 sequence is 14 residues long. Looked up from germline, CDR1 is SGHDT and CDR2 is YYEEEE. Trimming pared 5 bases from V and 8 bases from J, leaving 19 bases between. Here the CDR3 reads CASRLGGNKGTQYF. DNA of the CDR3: TGTGCCAGCAGGCTCGGGGGTAATAAGGGTACCCAGTACTTC. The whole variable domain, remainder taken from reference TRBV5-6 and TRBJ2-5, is DAGVTQSPTHLIKTRGQQVTLRCSPKSGHDTVSWYQQALGQGPQFIFQYYEEEERQRGNFPDRFSGHQFPNYSSELNVNALLLGDSALYLCASRLGGNKGTQYFGPGTRLLVL.

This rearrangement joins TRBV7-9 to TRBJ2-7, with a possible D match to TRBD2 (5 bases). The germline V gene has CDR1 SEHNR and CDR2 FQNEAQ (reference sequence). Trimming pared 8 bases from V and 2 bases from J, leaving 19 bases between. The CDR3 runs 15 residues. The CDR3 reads CASYKTSGIPYEQYF. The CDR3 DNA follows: TGTGCCAGCTATAAGACCTCGGGGATCCCCTACGAGCAGTACTTC.

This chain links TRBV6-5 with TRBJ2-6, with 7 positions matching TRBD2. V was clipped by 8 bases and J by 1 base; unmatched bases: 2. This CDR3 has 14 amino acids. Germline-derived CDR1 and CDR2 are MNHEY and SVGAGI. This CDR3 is CASSRGSGANVLTF. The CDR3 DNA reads TGTGCCAGCTCGCGGGGGTCTGGGGCCAACGTCCTGACTTTC.

CDR3 protein: CASSEELAGPPYEQYF. CDR3 sequence (DNA): TGTGCCAGCAGTGAAGAGCTAGCGGGACCTCCCTACGAGCAGTACTTC. The V call is TRBV6-1, the J call TRBJ2-7; the match to TRBD2 covers 9 bases. The trim removed 1 base at V and 2 bases at J, leaving 6 bases unmatched. The V gene's germline CDR1 is MNHNS and CDR2 SASEGT. The CDR3 is 16 amino acids.

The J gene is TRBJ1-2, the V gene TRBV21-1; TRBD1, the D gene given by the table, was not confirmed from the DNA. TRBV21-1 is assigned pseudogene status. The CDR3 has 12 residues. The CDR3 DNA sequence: TGTGCCAGCGGGGGCCAGAACTATGGCTACACCTTC. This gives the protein CASGGQNYGYTF.

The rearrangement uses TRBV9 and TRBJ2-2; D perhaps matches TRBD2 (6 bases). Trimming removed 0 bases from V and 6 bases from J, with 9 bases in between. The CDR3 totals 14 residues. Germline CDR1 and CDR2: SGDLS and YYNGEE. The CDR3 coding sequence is TGTGCCAGCAGCGTAGATACTAGCTCCGGGGAGCTGTTTTTT. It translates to CASSVDTSSGELFF.

CDR3 region: CASSVTGQGYEQYF. The CDR3 DNA follows: TGTGCCAGCTCAGTGACGGGACAGGGTTACGAGCAGTACTTC. The chain carries TRBV18 and TRBJ2-7; 9 bases fit TRBD1. CDR1 and CDR2 from the germline V gene are KGHSH and LQKENI. This CDR3 has 14 residues. With 5 bases clipped from V and 4 bases from J, the junction kept 6 bases outside the gene matches.

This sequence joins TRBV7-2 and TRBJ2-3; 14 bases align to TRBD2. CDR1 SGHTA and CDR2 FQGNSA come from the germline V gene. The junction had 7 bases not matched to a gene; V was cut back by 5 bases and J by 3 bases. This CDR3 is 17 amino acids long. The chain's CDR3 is CASSVTGTSGSTDTQYF. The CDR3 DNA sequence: TGTGCCAGCAGCGTCACCGGGACTAGCGGGAGTACAGATACGCAGTATTTT.

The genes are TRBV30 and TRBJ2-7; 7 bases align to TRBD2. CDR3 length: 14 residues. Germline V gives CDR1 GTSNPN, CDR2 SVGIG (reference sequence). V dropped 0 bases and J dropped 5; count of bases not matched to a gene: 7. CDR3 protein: CAWSVGLDGDEQYF. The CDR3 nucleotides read TGTGCCTGGAGTGTTGGACTAGATGGGGACGAGCAGTACTTC.

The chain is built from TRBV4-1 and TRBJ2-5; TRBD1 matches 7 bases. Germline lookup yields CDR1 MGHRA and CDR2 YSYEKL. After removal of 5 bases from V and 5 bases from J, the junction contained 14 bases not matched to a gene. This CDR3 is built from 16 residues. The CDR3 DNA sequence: TGCGCCAGCAGCGTCCGGGACAGATTAATTTGGGAGACCCAGTACTTC. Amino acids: CASSVRDRLIWETQYF.

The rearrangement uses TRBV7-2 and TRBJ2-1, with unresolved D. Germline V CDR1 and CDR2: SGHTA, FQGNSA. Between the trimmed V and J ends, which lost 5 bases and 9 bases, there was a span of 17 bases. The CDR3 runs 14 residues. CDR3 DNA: TGTGCCAGCAGCGCGTTCGAAGCCGCGTTTGAGCAGTTCTTC. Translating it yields CASSAFEAAFEQFF.

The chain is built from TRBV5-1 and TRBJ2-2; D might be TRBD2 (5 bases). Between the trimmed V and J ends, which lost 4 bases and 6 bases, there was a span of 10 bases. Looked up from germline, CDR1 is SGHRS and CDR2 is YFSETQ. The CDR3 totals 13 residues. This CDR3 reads CASSNGGPGELFF. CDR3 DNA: TGCGCCAGCAGCAACGGAGGACCCGGGGAGCTGTTTTTT.

In DNA form, the CDR3 reads TGTGCCAGCAGTTACAGGGAGGACTACGAGCAGTACTTC. This translates into CASSYREDYEQYF. This chain links TRBV6-6 with TRBJ2-7, with a tentative D call TRBD2 (6 bases). V was shortened by 2 bases and J by 3 bases, with 8 bases between the two germline ends. Germline-derived CDR1 and CDR2 are MNHNY and SVGAGI (reference sequence). The CDR3 covers 13 residues.

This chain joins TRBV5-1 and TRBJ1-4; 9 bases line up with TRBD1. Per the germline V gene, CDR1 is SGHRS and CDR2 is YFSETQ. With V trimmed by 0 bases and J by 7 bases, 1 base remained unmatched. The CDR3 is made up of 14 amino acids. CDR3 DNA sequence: TGCGCCAGCAGCTTGGGACAGGGGGGTGAAAAACTGTTTTTT. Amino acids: CASSLGQGGEKLFF.

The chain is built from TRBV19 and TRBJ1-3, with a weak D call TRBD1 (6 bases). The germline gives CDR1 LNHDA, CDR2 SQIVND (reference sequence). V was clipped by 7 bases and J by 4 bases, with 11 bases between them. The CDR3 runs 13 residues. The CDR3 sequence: CASTGTLGNTIYF. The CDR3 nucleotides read TGTGCCAGTACCGGGACATTAGGAAACACCATATATTTT.

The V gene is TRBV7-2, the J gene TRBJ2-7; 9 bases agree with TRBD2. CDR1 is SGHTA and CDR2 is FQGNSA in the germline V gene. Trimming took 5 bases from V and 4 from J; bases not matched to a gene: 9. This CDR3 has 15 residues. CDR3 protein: CASSVVAGEVYEQYF. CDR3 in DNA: TGTGCCAGCAGCGTAGTAGCGGGAGAGGTGTACGAGCAGTACTTC. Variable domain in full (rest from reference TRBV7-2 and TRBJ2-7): GAGVSQSPSNKVTEKGKDVELRCDPISGHTALYWYRQSLGQGLEFLIYFQGNSAPDKSGLPSDRFSAERTGGSVSTLTIQRTQQEDSAVYLCASSVVAGEVYEQYFGPGTRLTVT.